Each of the 14 T cell receptor beta chains below was sequenced from the same sample in a study of vaccination and CD4 T cells after COVID-19. No antigen has been assigned to these receptors. Treatment: approximately 9-day PBMC culture with coronavirus spike peptide pools or control peptides (ViraFEST assay). Sequencing of cultured CD4+ T cell DNA used the Oncomine TCR Beta short-read assay. From the PCR reads, TCRdb called clonotypes with MiXCR, one entry per CDR3 protein. The data hold about 20,000 distinct CDR3 sequences, with 45% to 70% observed a single time. The sequenced sample was CD4+ T cells from blood, cultured in vitro. The source is a human donor who had recovered from COVID-19.

The chain employs TRBV18 and TRBJ2-5, with D possibly TRBD2 on 5 matching bases. The V gene lost 3 bases and the J gene lost 12 bases, with 11 bases spanning the gap. The CDR3 contains 11 residues. In germline, CDR1 is KGHSH, CDR2 LQKENI. Here the CDR3 DNA reads TGTGCCAGCTCACCGGACTTAACCAAGTACTTC. Translating it yields CASSPDLTKYF. Together with reference TRBV18 and TRBJ2-5, the CDR3 gives the full variable domain: NAGVMQNPRHLVRRRGQEARLRCSPMKGHSHVYWYRQLPEEGLKFMVYLQKENIIDESGMPKERFSAEFPKEGPSILRIQQVVRGDSAAYFCASSPDLTKYFGPGTRLLVL.

The gene calls are TRBV12-3 or TRBV12-4 and TRBJ1-1; 7 bases agree with TRBD1. The CDR3 extends over 16 amino acids. V shed 1 base, J shed 3 bases, and the junction held 8 bases outside the gene matches. This CDR3 reads CASSLGQRGTDTEAFF. The CDR3 nucleotides read TGTGCCAGCAGTTTAGGTCAGAGGGGGACAGACACTGAAGCTTTCTTT.

This clonotype was seen a handful of times. V is TRBV11-2 and J is TRBJ1-6; 10 positions match TRBD1. Trimming removed 5 bases from V and 7 bases from J; junction bases left unmatched: 8. The germline V gene has CDR1 SGHAT and CDR2 FQNNGV. There are 16 residues in the CDR3. As DNA, the CDR3 is TGTGCCAGCAGCCTAACTCAGGGACAGGGGAATTCACCCCTCCACTTT. This encodes CASSLTQGQGNSPLHF.

This chain joins TRBV28 and TRBJ1-2; D uncertain. CDR3 length: 12 amino acids. CDR1 MDHEN and CDR2 SYDVKM come from the germline V gene. The germline V and J ends were trimmed by 6 bases and 4 bases, with 9 bases remaining between them. DNA for the CDR3: TGTGCCAGCAGCAGAGGGATCTATGGCTACACCTTC. This translates into CASSRGIYGYTF.

In this sample, this clonotype turned up once. The chain has TRBV5-1 and TRBJ2-1; 13 nucleotides agree with TRBD2. CDR3 length: 14 amino acids. Germline V gene lookup returns CDR1 SGHRS and CDR2 YFSETQ. V gave up 5 bases and J gave up 5 bases; unmatched junction bases: 1. In nucleotides, the CDR3 is TGCGCCAGCAGGGGGACTAGCGGGAACAATGAGCAGTTCTTC. Its translation: CASRGTSGNNEQFF.

This clonotype has only a few counts. The chain carries TRBV19 and TRBJ1-2; maybe TRBD1 (5 bases). Trimming took off 6 bases at V and 2 bases at J, with 19 bases between the two ends. Germline V lookup: CDR1 LNHDA, CDR2 SQIVND (reference sequence). The CDR3 covers 16 residues. In DNA form, the CDR3 reads TGTGCCAGTAGGTTGGGGGGACGGGGAATGAACTATGGCTACACCTTC. Protein: CASRLGGRGMNYGYTF.

This clonotype appeared a few times. The V and J genes are TRBV15 and TRBJ2-1, with a weak D call TRBD2 (5 bases). The germline gives CDR1 LNHNV, CDR2 YYDKDF (reference sequence). The CDR3 covers 15 residues. The ends were cut back, 3 bases at V and 6 bases at J, with 15 bases in the middle. Here the CDR3 DNA reads TGTGCCACCAGCAGGTTTGTCCCGGGAACCAATGAGCAGTTCTTC. As protein: CATSRFVPGTNEQFF.

The CDR3 DNA is TGCAGTGCTAGGAACTTAGACAGGGAGCAGCCCCAGCATTTT. It translates to CSARNLDREQPQHF. The chain recombines TRBV20-1 with TRBJ1-5; 7 bases match TRBD1. In germline, CDR1 is DFQATT, CDR2 SNEGSKA (reference sequence). J lost 7 bases, V lost 3 bases, and 9 bases had no gene match. The CDR3 length is 14 residues.

This chain joins TRBV7-2 and TRBJ1-1; D ambiguous. The germline CDR1 and CDR2 sequences are SGHTA and FQGNSA. The CDR3 has 13 residues. V was shortened by 2 bases and J by 2 bases, with 6 bases between the two germline ends. CDR3 protein: CASSLYENTEAFF. In nucleotides, the CDR3 is TGTGCCAGCAGCTTATACGAAAACACTGAAGCTTTCTTT. The full variable domain, with the rest looked up from reference TRBV7-2 and TRBJ1-1, is GAGVSQSPSNKVTEKGKDVELRCDPISGHTALYWYRQSLGQGLEFLIYFQGNSAPDKSGLPSDRFSAERTGGSVSTLTIQRTQQEDSAVYLCASSLYENTEAFFGQGTRLTVV.

The chain recombines TRBV2 with TRBJ2-3, with a weak D call TRBD2 (5 bases). This CDR3 has 15 amino acids. The V gene lost 0 bases and the J gene lost 0 bases, with 7 bases spanning the gap. CDR1 is SNHLY, CDR2 FYNNEI, per germline. This chain's CDR3 is CASSEARGSTDTQYF. CDR3 bases: TGTGCCAGCAGTGAAGCGCGAGGGAGCACAGATACGCAGTATTTT.

The genes are TRBV10-3 and TRBJ1-2, with 10 bases fitting TRBD1. J gave up 6 bases and V 3 bases, and 13 bases lay outside the gene matches. Germline V gene sequence: CDR1 ENHRY, CDR2 SYGVKD. This CDR3 contains 17 residues. CDR3: CAISDRDRGRVGDGYTF. The CDR3 DNA is TGTGCCATCAGTGACCGGGACAGGGGCCGCGTGGGGGATGGCTACACCTTC.

The chain carries TRBV6-4 and TRBJ1-6; 8 bases map to TRBD1. V was pared by 3 bases and J by 11 bases, with 9 bases of the junction left unmatched. From germline, CDR1 is MRHNA and CDR2 SNTAGT. CDR3 length: 15 amino acids. CDR3 residues: CASSEVAGGVTPLHF. CDR3 coding DNA: TGTGCCAGCAGTGAAGTGGCAGGGGGCGTGACACCCCTCCACTTT.

The V call is TRBV6-1, the J call TRBJ2-7, with TRBD1 matching over 7 bases. The length of the CDR3 is 13 residues. V shed 4 bases and J 4 bases; nucleotides not matched to a gene: 4. Germline lookup yields CDR1 MNHNS and CDR2 SASEGT. The CDR3 protein is CASSAGTAYEQYF. CDR3 sequence (DNA): TGTGCCAGCAGTGCCGGGACAGCTTACGAGCAGTACTTC.

The chain links TRBV20-1 to TRBJ2-3, with D perhaps TRBD2 (6 bases). The germline V gene has CDR1 DFQATT and CDR2 SNEGSKA (reference sequence). The CDR3 has 13 amino acids. Deletions cut 0 bases from V and 6 bases from J, with 10 bases between. The CDR3 DNA follows: TGCAGTGCTAGAGAAGGCGGGATGGATACGCAGTATTTT. This codes for CSAREGGMDTQYF.